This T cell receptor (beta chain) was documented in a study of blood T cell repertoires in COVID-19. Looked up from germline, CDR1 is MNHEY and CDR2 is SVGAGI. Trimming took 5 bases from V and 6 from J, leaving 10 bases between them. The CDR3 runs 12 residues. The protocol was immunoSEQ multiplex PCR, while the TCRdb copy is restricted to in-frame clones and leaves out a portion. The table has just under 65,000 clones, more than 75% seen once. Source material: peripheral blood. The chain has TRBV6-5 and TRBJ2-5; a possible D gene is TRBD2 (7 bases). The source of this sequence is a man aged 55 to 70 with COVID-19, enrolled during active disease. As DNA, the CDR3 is TGTGCCAGCAGTAGGGGGGGACAGACCCAGTACTTC. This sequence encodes CASSRGGQTQYF.